Described below is a single TCR beta chain sequence and its context. As yet, its antigen is unknown. The CDR3 is 14 residues long. Tumor samples were obtained before definitive surgery or chemotherapy. Generated by immunoSEQ multiplex PCR, the TCRdb table keeps only in-frame clones and is missing some. The data hold roughly 4,600 clones, with roughly 76% observed a single time. The entry originates in a study of high-grade serous ovarian cancer treatment subgroups. At the level of the study: On average, roughly 14,000 reads and 6,500 to 8,000 unique TCR beta rearrangements were obtained per sample.

Study-level results: Repertoire similarity ranged about 0.1 to 0.79 between tumors of one patient.

Sequenced input: tumor tissue. The TCR was taken from a human donor with high-grade serous ovarian cancer. The rearrangement uses TRBV12-2 and TRBJ2-7. TRBV12-2 counts as a pseudogene. CDR3 bases: TGTGCAAGCCCTCAACCCCGGTGGACCTACGAGCAGTACTTC. Translated, it gives CASPQPRWTYEQYF.